This T cell receptor beta chain stems from a study of T cell responses to AZD1222 COVID-19 vaccine. The CDR3 sequence is 15 residues long. Germline V CDR1 and CDR2: LGHNA, YSLEER. V gave up 0 bases and J gave up 5 bases; unmatched junction bases: 5. Only in-frame clones appear in the TCRdb table, and some are missing; sequencing was by immunoSEQ multiplex PCR. The sample contains about 110,000 clones, 92% of which appear only once. This sample comprised peripheral blood, obtained on day 0 of AZD1222 vaccination. J is TRBJ1-1 and V is TRBV4-3, with 8 bases fitting TRBD1. This TCR came from an adult in good health. The CDR3 DNA reads TGCGCCAGCAGCCAAGATTACAGGGGGTTGACTGAAGCTTTCTTT. Translating gives CASSQDYRGLTEAFF.